This entry concerns a single T cell receptor beta chain. Its antigen is still unknown. Per-base qualities were not stored, and no clone one base away is much larger. In total, 600 or so healthy bone marrow donors made up the cohort. At the time of sampling, all cohort members were nominally healthy, though unrecorded immune exposures were likely present. The donor was CMV seronegative and belonged to the group of over 350 seronegative cohort members. Every donor gave a peripheral blood sample, and the peripheral blood mononuclear cells from that sample were used for TCR beta sequencing. The Qiagen DNeasy Blood Extraction Kit was used to extract genomic DNA from the blood cell samples. Receptors were amplified or captured by the immunoSEQ multiplex PCR assay. For the multiplex PCR, a mixture combining 60 forward primers for TCR Vbeta segments and 13 reverse primers for TCR Jbeta segments was used. The CDR3 region of rearranged TCR beta genes was amplified from genomic DNA with a multiplex PCR assay. Amplified TCR beta libraries were sequenced as 87-base-pair reads on the Illumina HiSeq System. The original methods were these. A later analysis tallied tens of millions of unique TCR beta chains across the 666 repertoires, and roughly 11 million of those chains were shared by two or more donors. A nearest-neighbor algorithm error-corrected the raw reads and collapsed the reads into unique sequences, merging closely related sequences to remove PCR and sequencing errors. To assign V, D and J gene segments, CDR3 sequences were aligned to IMGT reference sequences. For a sequence to be retained, a match of at least six nucleotides to both a V gene segment and a J gene segment was required. A rearrangement was called productive if the CDR3 had no stop codons and remained in frame with V and J, and every other rearrangement was called non-productive. Following IMGT convention, CDR3 was defined as the stretch from the second conserved V-encoded cysteine up to the conserved J-encoded phenylalanine. Sequences without an unambiguous match to a single V gene segment were excluded from the earlier analysis of a few hundred of the donors. In an earlier analysis of approximately 590 of the donors, a V segment was called functional when productive rearrangements were above 56.7%, and segregating when the standard deviation between donors exceeded 5%. A statistical classification framework was built for diagnosing cytomegalovirus status from the catalog of TCR beta chain sequences. In a later analysis, TCR nucleotide sequences were compared against IMGT/GENE-DB human TR gene sequences so that V and J genes could be assigned. The TCRdist pipeline was used in a later analysis to assign CDR3 sequences and most-parsimonious VDJ recombination scenarios. A later analysis defined each TCR beta chain by its CDR3 amino acid sequence plus V-gene family, and excluded reads lacking a unique V-gene family. To address suspected cross-contamination and a sequencing artifact, a later analysis removed roughly 580 highly shared, low-generation-probability nucleotide sequences. In a later analysis, a clonal expansion index was calculated for each public chain from normalized within-repertoire ranks of inferred template counts. Generation probabilities in a later analysis came from a VDJ recombination model fitted to out-of-frame rearrangements, and those results were checked against IGoR. Hypergeometric tests were used in a later analysis to score TCR-TCR, TCR-HLA and TCR-CMV co-occurrence, with a repertoire-size bias correction applied to the TCR pairs. False discovery rates were estimated in a later analysis by permuting HLA or CMV assignments 20 times. In a later analysis, co-occurring TCRs were grouped with DBSCAN, and TCRdist sequence similarity was added when clustering was performed within HLA-allele-positive subsets. Co-occurrence clustering excluded repertoires with fewer than 30,000 or more than 120,000 public chains, plus five with anomalous nucleotide sharing. Not all clones reach the TCRdb copy of this immuneACCESS table, which keeps in-frame sequences only. Checked studies attribute under half of the gap to unresolved V genes and leave the rest unexplained. V, J and clone size are those of that table, while D and trimming were read from the DNA. In this sample the table shows 250,000 or so clones, around 90% of which occur a single time. The top ten clonotypes cover about 1.7% of the sample.

The data are from a study of cytomegalovirus exposure and HLA in healthy donors (dated by TCRdb to 2016 to 2017). The study in broad terms: An earlier analysis of around 600 of the donors reported more than 250 Gb of sequence data and some 120 million unique TCR beta sequences from some 180 million T cells. About 280 gigabases of sequencing data and approximately 85 million unique TCR sequences were included in an early release covering roughly 600 HLA-typed donors. Of the roughly 410 genotyped donors, roughly 80% were placed in the genetic ancestry cluster associated with self-reported Caucasian donors. The aim of the study was to test whether cataloging public T cell receptors could identify signatures of past pathogen exposure. The T cell repertoires of 700 or so subjects were profiled by immunosequencing and related to cytomegalovirus serostatus. Along with the approximately 650-subject first cohort, a separate validation cohort of over a hundred different subjects was used. To predict cytomegalovirus infection status, the study brought together high-throughput TCR immunosequencing, statistical association of individual TCRs with disease status, and machine learning. In a later analysis, previously published TCR beta repertoires from 550 to 750 donors were re-analyzed and high-resolution HLA genotyping was added so that TCR occurrence patterns could be studied. Rather than drawing on any new phenotypic data, the later analysis identified candidate immune exposures from TCR beta sequences and the way those sequences occurred across donors. An earlier analysis of several hundred of the donors applied high-throughput TCR beta sequencing to assess whether each TCR beta V gene segment acted as functional or pseudogenic. Alongside the repertoire data, information on donor age, sex, ethnicity and CMV serostatus was compiled. In a later genetic analysis, genome-wide SNP genotypes for about 55% of the roughly 700 donors were used, and that subset was treated as a discovery cohort. Every discovery cohort repertoire had been produced on one sequencing platform. HLA typing covered class I and class II loci at four-digit resolution. The number of typed donors differed by locus: about 620-640 for A, B, C, DRB1 and DQB1; some 500 for DQA1; fewer than 610 for DPA1; and about 450 for DPB1. A handful of DR-DQ haplotypes were handled as single units for association and clustering because linkage in the cohort was strong. Among 300 to 500 genotyped donors of the cohort, an average of roughly 230,000 unique TCR beta nucleotide sequences was sequenced per donor, of which 15% to 20% were non-productive. General study outcomes and caveats: In a later analysis, over 15,000 TCR beta sequences were associated with specific HLA alleles at a false discovery rate of 0.05. Compared with equally common non-associated chains, HLA-associated TCR beta chains in a later analysis were more clonally expanded and had lower generation probabilities. Broadly in line with IMGT annotations, most TCR beta V segments showed up in productive rearrangements about 87% or about 30% of the time in an earlier analysis of around 550 of the donors. CMV serostatus was the only immune exposure information available for the cohort. A further reported finding was that TCR beta sequences accurately predicted the HLA-A and HLA-B alleles for most subjects in the first cohort. According to a later analysis, TCR association rates differed among HLA loci, with DRB1 alleles showing the most associated TCRs and HLA-C alleles showing the fewest. In a later analysis, most CMV-associated TCR beta chains were found to appear HLA-restricted, with HLA associations seemingly driven largely by CMV exposure. Strong co-occurrence of HLA alleles, especially DR and DQ, made assigning TCR associations to individual alleles difficult. In this cohort, only TCR beta chains were sequenced, and detectable features were limited by the absence of alpha or paired-chain data. The study gave a list of more than 150 TCR beta chains associated with cytomegalovirus. It was suggested by the authors that the approach could potentially be generalized to other disease states and immunological phenotypes. V-gene and J-gene trimming of TCR beta chains was associated with a missense DCLRE1C variant in a later genetic analysis, and the association was replicated in an independent cohort. A later genetic analysis reported fewer N-insertions in productive TCRs among donors in an Asian-associated ancestry cluster than the roughly 640-donor mean. Sequencing depth was assumed to be roughly uniform across donors in the presence/absence analyses, though that assumption may not hold. HLA typing was unavailable for some donors at each locus, so association tests used only the typed subset. In a later analysis, several top co-occurrence clusters were reported to appear linked to parvovirus B19, influenza, CMV and Epstein-Barr virus. Most TCR sequences were seen in very few donors, while some public TCRs were found in many individuals. Because counts were too low, 15 to 20 rarely observed V segments, including chromosome 9 orphons, were excluded from the earlier analysis of 587 of the donors. In vitro tests confirmed that a few of the cytomegalovirus-associated TCR beta chains recognize cytomegalovirus antigens. Cytomegalovirus status was reported to be diagnosed by the classifier with high specificity and sensitivity in both the original and validation cohorts. A cluster of highly shared sequence variants was judged likely to represent a technical artifact of the sequencing pipeline. Linkage disequilibrium might explain the correlated functional status among segregating V segments, but an unknown experimental factor could not be excluded. Because the 87-base-pair reads could not distinguish some IMGT-functional V segments, including TRBV6-2 and TRBV6-3, those segments were excluded.

Taken from the germline V gene (reference sequence), the CDR1 and CDR2 loops are SGHKS and YYEKEE. The CDR3 spans 14 residues, from the cysteine through the phenylalanine. Here the CDR3 DNA is all that survives: 42 bases in frame from base 1. Unmatched junction bases come to 6, with V trimmed by 6 bases and J by 1 base. What was sequenced was PBMCs. This TCR was sampled from a girl between 2 and 10 years old in good health and CMV-seronegative. The rearrangement joined TRBV5-5 to TRBJ1-1, with 7 middle bases fitting TRBD1. The sequenced DNA is TGTGCCAGCACCATTGGACAGGCGAACACTGAAGCTTTCTTT. It codes for CASTIGQANTEAFF.